This TCR beta chain was obtained from a study of Ad26.COV2.S vaccination and SARS-CoV-2 variants. Study details: Within the COV1001 Ad26.COV2.S trial arm, the donor was enrolled. The authors gave Ad26.COV2.S intramuscularly, either once or twice 56 days apart. Whole-study findings and limits: Placebo recipients had lower spike-specific TCR breadth than vaccine recipients.

Germline loops: CDR1 SEHNR, CDR2 FQNEAQ (reference sequence). The CDR3 runs 15 residues. Germline trimming cut 5 bases from V and 2 bases from J; bases unmatched to any gene: 5. Treatment described: around 19 received Ad26.COV2.S at low or high dose, single or two shots; roughly five received placebo; per-sample allocation not given. Sampling happened 63 days after the first vaccine or placebo injection. The method was immunoSEQ multiplex PCR; TCRdb's version includes in-frame clones alone and lacks a portion of them. Of some 460,000 clones in the sample, 80% to 90% were seen once. Points on this clone: The antigen remains undetermined.

The source material was peripheral blood, sampled in a trial of Ad26.COV2.S vaccine versus placebo. The sequence came from a person between 18 and 60 years old who received the Ad26.COV2.S COVID-19 vaccine or a placebo. V and J are TRBV7-9 and TRBJ2-2, with TRBD2 identical over 7 bases. The chain's CDR3 is CASSISGANTGELFF. CDR3 in DNA: TGTGCCAGCAGCATAAGCGGGGCCAACACCGGGGAGCTGTTTTTT.